This TCR beta chain was identified during a study of blood T cell repertoires in COVID-19. Sequenced by immunoSEQ multiplex PCR; TCRdb stores in-frame clones only, minus some. Among about 130,000 clones, roughly 82% were seen once, and the ten largest hold roughly 5.4%. The CDR3 is 16 residues long. J was trimmed by 5 bases and V by 6 bases; bases with no gene match: 9. Germline assignment: CDR1 KGHSH and CDR2 LQKENI. About this clone itself: Other DNA sequences in the sample encode the same CDR3.

Sequenced: peripheral blood. The receptor was isolated from a human donor in a cohort sampled during active COVID-19. The chain uses TRBV18 and TRBJ2-2; 10 bases agree with TRBD2. This CDR3 is CASSPGLAVNTGELFF. The CDR3 bases are TGTGCCAGCTCGCCCGGACTAGCGGTGAATACCGGGGAGCTGTTTTTT.